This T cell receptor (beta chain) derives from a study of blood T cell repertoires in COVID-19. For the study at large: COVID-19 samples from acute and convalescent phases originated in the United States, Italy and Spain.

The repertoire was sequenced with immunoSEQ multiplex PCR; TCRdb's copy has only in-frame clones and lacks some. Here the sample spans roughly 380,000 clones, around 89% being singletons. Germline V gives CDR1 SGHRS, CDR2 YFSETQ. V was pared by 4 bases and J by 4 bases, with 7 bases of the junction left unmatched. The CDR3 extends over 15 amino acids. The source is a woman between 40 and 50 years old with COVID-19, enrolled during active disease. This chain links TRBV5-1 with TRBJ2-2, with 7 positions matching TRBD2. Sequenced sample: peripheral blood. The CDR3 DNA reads TGCGCCAGCAGCCCCTCCGGGGGGAGCACCGGGGAGCTGTTTTTT. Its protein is CASSPSGGSTGELFF.